This T cell receptor (beta chain) is drawn from a study of cytomegalovirus exposure and HLA in healthy donors. Findings and limits, study-wide: In a later analysis, a genetic analysis reported fewer productive-TCR N-insertions in an Asian-associated ancestry cluster than the cohort average. In a later analysis, DRB1 alleles had the most associated TCRs; HLA-C alleles the fewest. Presence/absence analysis assumed near-uniform sequencing depth across donors.

This clone was observed a few times. Its antigen is as yet unknown. The CDR3 sequence is 15 residues long. V was clipped by 1 base and J by 2 bases, with 11 bases between them. Per the germline V gene, CDR1 is SGHAT and CDR2 is FQNNGV. PCR used 60 Vbeta primers and 13 Jbeta primers. The method was immunoSEQ multiplex PCR; TCRdb's version includes in-frame clones alone and lacks a portion of them. The table shows 150,000 or so clones, with 75% to 85% occurring only once. Input material: PBMCs. This chain uses TRBV11-2 with TRBJ2-5; D is ambiguous. This clonotype was sampled from a man aged 50 to 60 in good health and CMV-seropositive. This chain's CDR3 is CASSLASRPQETQYF. The CDR3 DNA reads as TGTGCCAGCAGCTTAGCTTCGCGCCCTCAAGAGACCCAGTACTTC.